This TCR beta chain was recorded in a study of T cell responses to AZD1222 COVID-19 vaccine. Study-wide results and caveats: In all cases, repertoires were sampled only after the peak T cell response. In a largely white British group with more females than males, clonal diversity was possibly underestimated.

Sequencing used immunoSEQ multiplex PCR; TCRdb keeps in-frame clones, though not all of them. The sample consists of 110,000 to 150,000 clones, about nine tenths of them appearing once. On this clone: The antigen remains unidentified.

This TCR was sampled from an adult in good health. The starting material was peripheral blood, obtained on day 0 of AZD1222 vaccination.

This CDR3 is CASSLGDRKHGRYGYTF. In nucleotides, the CDR3 is TGTGCCAGCAGCTTAGGAGACAGAAAGCACGGGCGCTATGGCTACACCTTC. The genes are TRBV7-9 and TRBJ1-2, with D possibly matching TRBD1 (5 bases). Per the germline V gene, CDR1 is SEHNR and CDR2 is FQNEAQ (reference sequence). This CDR3 contains 17 residues. V was shortened by 1 base and J by 4 bases, with 19 bases between the two germline ends.